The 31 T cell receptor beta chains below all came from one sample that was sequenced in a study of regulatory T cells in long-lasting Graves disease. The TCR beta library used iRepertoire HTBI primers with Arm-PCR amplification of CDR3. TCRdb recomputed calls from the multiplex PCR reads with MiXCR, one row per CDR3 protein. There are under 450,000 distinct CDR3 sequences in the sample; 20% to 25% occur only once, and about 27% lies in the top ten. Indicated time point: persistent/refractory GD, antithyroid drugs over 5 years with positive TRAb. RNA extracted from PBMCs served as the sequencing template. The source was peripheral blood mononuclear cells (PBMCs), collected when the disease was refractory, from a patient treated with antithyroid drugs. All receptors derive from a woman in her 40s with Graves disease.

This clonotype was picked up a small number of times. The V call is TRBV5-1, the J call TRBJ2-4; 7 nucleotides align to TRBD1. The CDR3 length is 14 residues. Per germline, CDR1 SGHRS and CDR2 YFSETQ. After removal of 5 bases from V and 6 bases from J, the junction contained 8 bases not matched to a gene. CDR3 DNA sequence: TGCGCCAGCAGATCGGAGACAGGGTCAAACATTCAGTACTTC. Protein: CASRSETGSNIQYF.

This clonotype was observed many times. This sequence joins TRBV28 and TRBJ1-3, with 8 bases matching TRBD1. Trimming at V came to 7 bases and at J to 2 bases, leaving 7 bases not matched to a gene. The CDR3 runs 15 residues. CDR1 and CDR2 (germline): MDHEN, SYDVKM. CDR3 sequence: CASKERQGPGNTIYF. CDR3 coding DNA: TGTGCCAGCAAGGAAAGACAGGGGCCTGGAAACACCATATATTTT. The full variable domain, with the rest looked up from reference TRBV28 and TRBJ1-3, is DVKVTQSSRYLVKRTGEKVFLECVQDMDHENMFWYRQDPGLGLRLIYFSYDVKMKEKGDIPEGYSVSREKKERFSLILESASTNQTSMYLCASKERQGPGNTIYFGEGSWLTVV.

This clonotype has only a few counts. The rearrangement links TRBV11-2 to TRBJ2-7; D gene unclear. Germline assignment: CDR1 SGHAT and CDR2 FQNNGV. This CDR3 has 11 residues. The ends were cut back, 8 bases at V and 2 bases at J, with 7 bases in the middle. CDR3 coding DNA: TGTGCCAGCGGGGTTACCTACGAGCAGTACTTC. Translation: CASGVTYEQYF.

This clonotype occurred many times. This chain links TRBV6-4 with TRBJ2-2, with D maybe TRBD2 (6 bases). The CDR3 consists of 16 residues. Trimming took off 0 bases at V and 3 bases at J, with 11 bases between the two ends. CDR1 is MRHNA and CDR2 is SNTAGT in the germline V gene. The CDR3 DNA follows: TGTGCCAGCAGTGACTCCCGGGACTCTCACACCGGGGAGCTGTTTTTT. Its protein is CASSDSRDSHTGELFF.

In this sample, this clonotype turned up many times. The CDR3 sequence: CASRTGGFDAGSSPLHF. Here the CDR3 DNA reads TGTGCCAGCAGGACAGGGGGTTTTGATGCGGGAAGTTCACCCCTCCACTTT. The rearrangement joins TRBV6-1 to TRBJ1-6, with TRBD1 matching 9 bases. CDR1 MNHNS and CDR2 SASEGT come from the germline V gene. Trimming took 6 bases from V and 9 from J; bases not matched to a gene: 15. The CDR3 sequence is 17 residues long.

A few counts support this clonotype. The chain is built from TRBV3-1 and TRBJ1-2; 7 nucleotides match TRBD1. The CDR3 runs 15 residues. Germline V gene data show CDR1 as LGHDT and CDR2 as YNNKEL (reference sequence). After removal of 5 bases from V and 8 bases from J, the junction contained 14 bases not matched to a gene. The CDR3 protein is CASSARTPRGQGYTF. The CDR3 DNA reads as TGTGCCAGCAGCGCGCGAACGCCAAGGGGGCAAGGCTACACCTTC.

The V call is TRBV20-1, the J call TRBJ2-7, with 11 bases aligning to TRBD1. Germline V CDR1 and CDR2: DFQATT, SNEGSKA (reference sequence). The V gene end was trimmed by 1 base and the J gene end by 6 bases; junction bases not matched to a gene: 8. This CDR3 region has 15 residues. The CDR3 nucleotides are TGCAGTGCTAGAGTGGGGACAGGGGGGGCGGGCGAGCAGTACTTC. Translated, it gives CSARVGTGGAGEQYF.

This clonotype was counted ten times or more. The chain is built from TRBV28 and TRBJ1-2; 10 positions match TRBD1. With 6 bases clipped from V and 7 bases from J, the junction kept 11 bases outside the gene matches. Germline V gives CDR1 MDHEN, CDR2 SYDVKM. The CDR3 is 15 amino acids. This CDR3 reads CASRTSPTGGFGYTF. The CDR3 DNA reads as TGTGCCAGCAGGACTTCACCGACAGGGGGCTTTGGCTACACCTTC.

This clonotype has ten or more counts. The CDR3 sequence is CASSLLGNSYQPQHF. The CDR3 DNA follows: TGTGCCAGCAGTCTCTTGGGGAACTCATATCAGCCCCAGCATTTT. The V gene is TRBV28, the J gene TRBJ1-5; no clear D. V was trimmed by 5 bases and J by 5 bases, leaving 16 bases between them. CDR1 is MDHEN and CDR2 is SYDVKM in the germline V gene. The CDR3 has 15 residues.

The chain's CDR3 is CASSESPGQGYGYTF. CDR3 bases: TGTGCCAGCAGTGAATCCCCGGGCCAGGGCTATGGCTACACCTTC. This sequence joins TRBV6-1 and TRBJ1-2; D perhaps matches TRBD1 (5 bases). The CDR3 length is 15 residues. Trimming stripped 2 bases from V and 4 bases from J, with 14 bases between. The germline CDR1 and CDR2 sequences are MNHNS and SASEGT.

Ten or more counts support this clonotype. The DNA for the CDR3 is TGTGCCATCGGTGGGACAGAACAAGAGACCCAGTACTTC. Amino acid sequence: CAIGGTEQETQYF. The V call is TRBV10-3, the J call TRBJ2-5, with TRBD1 matching 7 bases. V gave up 8 bases and J gave up 2 bases; unmatched junction bases: 5. The germline V gene encodes CDR1 ENHRY and CDR2 SYGVKD. This CDR3 comprises 13 residues.

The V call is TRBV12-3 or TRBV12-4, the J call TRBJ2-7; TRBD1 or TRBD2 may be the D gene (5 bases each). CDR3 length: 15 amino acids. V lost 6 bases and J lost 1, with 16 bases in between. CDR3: CASSPGLAWSYEQYF. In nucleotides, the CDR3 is TGTGCCAGCAGCCCGGGGCTAGCCTGGTCCTACGAGCAGTACTTC.

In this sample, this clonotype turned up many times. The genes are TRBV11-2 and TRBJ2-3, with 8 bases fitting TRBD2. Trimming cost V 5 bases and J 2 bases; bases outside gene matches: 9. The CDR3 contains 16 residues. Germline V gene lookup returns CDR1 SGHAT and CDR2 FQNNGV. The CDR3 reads CASSVGVAGFTDTQYF. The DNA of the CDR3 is TGTGCCAGCAGCGTGGGGGTAGCGGGATTCACAGATACGCAGTATTTT.

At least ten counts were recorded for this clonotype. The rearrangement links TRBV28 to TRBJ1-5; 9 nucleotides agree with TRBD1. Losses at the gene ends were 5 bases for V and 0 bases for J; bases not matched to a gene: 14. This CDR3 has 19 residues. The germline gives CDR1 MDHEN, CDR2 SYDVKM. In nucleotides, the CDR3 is TGTGCCAGCAGTCCCTCCTACGGGACAGGGCCCTTTAGCAATCAGCCCCAGCATTTT. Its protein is CASSPSYGTGPFSNQPQHF.

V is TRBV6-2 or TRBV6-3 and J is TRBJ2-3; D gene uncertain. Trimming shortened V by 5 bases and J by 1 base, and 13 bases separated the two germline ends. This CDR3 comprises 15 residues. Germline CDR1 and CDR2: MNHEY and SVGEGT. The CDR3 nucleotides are TGTGCCAGCAGTGAATCTCCCTGGGGCACAGATACGCAGTATTTT. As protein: CASSESPWGTDTQYF.

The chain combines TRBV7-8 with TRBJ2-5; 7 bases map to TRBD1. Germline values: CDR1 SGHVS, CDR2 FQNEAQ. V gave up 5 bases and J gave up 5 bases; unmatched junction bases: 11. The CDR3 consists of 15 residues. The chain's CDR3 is CASSKRTGGWETQYF. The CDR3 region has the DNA TGTGCCAGCAGCAAAAGGACAGGCGGGTGGGAGACCCAGTACTTC.

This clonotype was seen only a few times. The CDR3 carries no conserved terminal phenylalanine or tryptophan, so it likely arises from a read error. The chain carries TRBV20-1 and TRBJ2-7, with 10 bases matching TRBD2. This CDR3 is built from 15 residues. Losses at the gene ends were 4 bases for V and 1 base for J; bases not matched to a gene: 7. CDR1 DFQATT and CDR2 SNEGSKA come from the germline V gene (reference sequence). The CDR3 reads CSANTGLAASYEQYL. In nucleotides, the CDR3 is TGCAGTGCTAATACTGGACTAGCGGCTTCCTACGAGCAGTACCTC.

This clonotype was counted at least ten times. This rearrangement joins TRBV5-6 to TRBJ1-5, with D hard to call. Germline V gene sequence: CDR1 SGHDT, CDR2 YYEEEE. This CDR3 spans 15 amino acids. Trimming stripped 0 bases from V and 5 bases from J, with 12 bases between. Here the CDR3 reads CASSLGPGNDQPQHF. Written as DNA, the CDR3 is TGTGCCAGCAGCTTGGGGCCGGGAAACGATCAGCCCCAGCATTTT.

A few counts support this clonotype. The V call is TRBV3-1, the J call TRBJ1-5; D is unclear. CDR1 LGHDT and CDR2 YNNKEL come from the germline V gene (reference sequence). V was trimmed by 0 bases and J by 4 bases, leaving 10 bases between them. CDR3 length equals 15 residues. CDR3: CASSQDRTGNQPQHF. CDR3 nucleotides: TGTGCCAGCAGCCAAGATCGAACGGGGAATCAGCCCCAGCATTTT.

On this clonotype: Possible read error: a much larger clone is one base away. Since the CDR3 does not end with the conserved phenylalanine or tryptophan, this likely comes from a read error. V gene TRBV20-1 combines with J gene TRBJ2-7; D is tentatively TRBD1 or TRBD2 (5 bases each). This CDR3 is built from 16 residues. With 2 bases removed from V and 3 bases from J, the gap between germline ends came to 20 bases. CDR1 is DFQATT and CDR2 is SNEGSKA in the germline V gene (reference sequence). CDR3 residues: CSARSPFMSGGYEQYS. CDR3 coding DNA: TGCAGTGCTAGATCCCCTTTCATGAGTGGGGGCTACGAGCAGTACTCC.

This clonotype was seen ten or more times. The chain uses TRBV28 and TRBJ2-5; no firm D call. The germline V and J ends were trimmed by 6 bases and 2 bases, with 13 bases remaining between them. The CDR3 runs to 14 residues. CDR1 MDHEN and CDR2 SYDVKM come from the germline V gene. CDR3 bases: TGTGCCAGCAGCTTAGTCCGGCATCAAGAGACCCAGTACTTC. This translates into CASSLVRHQETQYF.

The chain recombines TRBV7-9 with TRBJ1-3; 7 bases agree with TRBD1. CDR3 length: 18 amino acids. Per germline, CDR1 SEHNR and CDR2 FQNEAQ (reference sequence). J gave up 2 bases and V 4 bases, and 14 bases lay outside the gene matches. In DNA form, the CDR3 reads TGTGCCAGCAGCTCCTTCGGTGGGGGAGGGACAGCTGGAAACACCATATATTTT. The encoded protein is CASSSFGGGGTAGNTIYF.

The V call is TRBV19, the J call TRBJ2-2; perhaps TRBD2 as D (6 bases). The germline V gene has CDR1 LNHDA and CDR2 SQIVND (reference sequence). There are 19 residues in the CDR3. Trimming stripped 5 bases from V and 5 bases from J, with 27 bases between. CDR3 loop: CASSPYISLAKVHTGELFF. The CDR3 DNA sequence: TGTGCCAGTAGTCCTTACATCAGTCTAGCGAAGGTTCATACCGGGGAGCTGTTTTTT.

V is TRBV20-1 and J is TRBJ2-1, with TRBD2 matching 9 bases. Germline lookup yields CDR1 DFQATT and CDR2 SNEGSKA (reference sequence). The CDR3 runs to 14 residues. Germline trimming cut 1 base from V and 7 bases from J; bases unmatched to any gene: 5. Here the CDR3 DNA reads TGCAGTGCTAGAGTAGCGGGAGTCTGGAATGAGCAGTTCTTC. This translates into CSARVAGVWNEQFF.

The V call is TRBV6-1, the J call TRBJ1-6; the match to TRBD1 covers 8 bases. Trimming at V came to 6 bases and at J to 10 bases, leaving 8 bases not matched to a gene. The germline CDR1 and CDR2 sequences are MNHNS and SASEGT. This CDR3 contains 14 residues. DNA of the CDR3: TGTGCCAGCAGCCGACAGGGGTTTGGCTCACCCCTCCACTTT. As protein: CASSRQGFGSPLHF.

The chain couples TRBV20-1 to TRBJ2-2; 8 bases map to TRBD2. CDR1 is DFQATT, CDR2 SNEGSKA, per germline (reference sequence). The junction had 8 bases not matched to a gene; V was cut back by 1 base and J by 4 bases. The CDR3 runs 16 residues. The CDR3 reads CSARVRLAGPTGELFF. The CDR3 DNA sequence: TGCAGTGCTAGAGTCCGTTTAGCGGGACCCACCGGGGAGCTGTTTTTT.

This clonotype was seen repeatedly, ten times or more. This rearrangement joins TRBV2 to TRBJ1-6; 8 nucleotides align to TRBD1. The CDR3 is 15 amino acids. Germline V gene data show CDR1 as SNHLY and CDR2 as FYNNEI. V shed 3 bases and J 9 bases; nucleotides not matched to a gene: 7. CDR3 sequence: CASSDIDRGTSPLHF. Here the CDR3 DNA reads TGTGCCAGCAGTGATATAGACAGGGGTACTTCACCCCTCCACTTT.

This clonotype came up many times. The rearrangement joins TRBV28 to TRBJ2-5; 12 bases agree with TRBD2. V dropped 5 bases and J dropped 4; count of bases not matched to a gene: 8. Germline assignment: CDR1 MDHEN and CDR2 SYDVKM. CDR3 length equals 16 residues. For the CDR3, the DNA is TGTGCCAGCAGTCTCCCTTTACTAGCGGGAGGAGAGACCCAGTACTTC. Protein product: CASSLPLLAGGETQYF.

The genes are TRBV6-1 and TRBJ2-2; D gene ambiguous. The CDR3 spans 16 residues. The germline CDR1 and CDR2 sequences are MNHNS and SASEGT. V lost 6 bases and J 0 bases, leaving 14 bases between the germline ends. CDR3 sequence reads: CASSEFSAANTGELFF. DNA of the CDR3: TGTGCCAGCAGCGAATTTTCAGCCGCGAACACCGGGGAGCTGTTTTTT.

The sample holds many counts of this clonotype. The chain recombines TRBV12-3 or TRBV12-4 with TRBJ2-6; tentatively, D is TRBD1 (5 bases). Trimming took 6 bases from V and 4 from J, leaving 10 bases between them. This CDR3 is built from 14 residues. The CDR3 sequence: CASRQGNGANVLTF. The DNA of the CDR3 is TGTGCCAGCAGGCAGGGTAACGGGGCCAACGTCCTGACTTTC.

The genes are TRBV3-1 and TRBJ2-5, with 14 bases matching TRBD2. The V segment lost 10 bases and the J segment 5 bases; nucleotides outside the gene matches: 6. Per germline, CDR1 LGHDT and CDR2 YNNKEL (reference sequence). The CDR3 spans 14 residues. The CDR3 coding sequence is TGTGCCATCGGGACTAGCGGGAGTTTGGAGACCCAGTACTTC. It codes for CAIGTSGSLETQYF.